This TCR beta chain was identified in a study of blood T cell repertoires in COVID-19. Assay used: immunoSEQ multiplex PCR; TCRdb lists only in-frame clones, some missing. The table lists fewer than 250,000 clones, roughly 84% of them singletons, with under 4% in the top ten. The receptor's source is a woman in her thirties who had been exposed to COVID-19. The sequenced sample was PBMCs or T cells enriched from blood (not recorded which).

In DNA, the CDR3 is TGCGCCAGCAGCTTCCAGGGCCTTGGTTGGAATGAGCAGTTCTTC. Its translation: CASSFQGLGWNEQFF. The chain links TRBV5-1 to TRBJ2-1, with D perhaps matching TRBD1 (5 bases). V was cut by 2 bases and J by 7 bases, with 16 bases left in between. CDR1 is SGHRS and CDR2 is YFSETQ in the germline V gene. There are 15 residues in the CDR3.